In this sample, the clone carrying this T cell receptor (beta chain) turned up once. Its antigen is as yet unknown. The PCR employed 60 Vbeta primers together with 13 Jbeta primers. Some clones are missing from TCRdb's copy, which holds only in-frame ones; the method was immunoSEQ multiplex PCR. The sample includes approximately 130,000 clones, 80% to 85% seen only once; the top ten take approximately 1.1%. These data originate in a study of cytomegalovirus exposure and HLA in healthy donors. The germline V gene encodes CDR1 MGHRA and CDR2 YSYEKL. With 6 bases clipped from V and 5 bases from J, the junction kept 5 bases outside the gene matches. This CDR3 has 15 amino acids. General observations from the study: Presence/absence analyses took donor sequencing depth as roughly uniform. Trimming of TCR beta V- and J-genes showed a link, identified in a later analysis, to a missense DCLRE1C variant.

Every donor was a healthy person donating bone marrow. The specimen sequenced was PBMCs. The rearrangement joins TRBV4-1 to TRBJ1-5, with 12 bases aligning to TRBD1. This TCR was sampled from a boy aged 5-17 years in good health and CMV-seronegative. The CDR3 reads CASSLGQGADQPQHF. DNA for the CDR3: TGCGCCAGCAGTCTGGGACAGGGGGCCGATCAGCCCCAGCATTTT.